One and the same sample provided the 14 T cell receptor beta chains below, sequenced in a study of CD8+ T cells in alopecia areata. Regarding treatment: oral pan-JAK inhibitor, 5-10 mg twice daily. Sequencing relied on a cDNA template that was reverse transcribed from extracted RNA. Measured with immunoSEQ multiplex PCR; TCRdb has only the in-frame clones, and not every one. This table has 250,000 to 350,000 clones, around three fifths appearing once. The material sequenced was CD4+ T cells sorted from blood, taken between weeks 51 and 54, from a patient treated with tofacitinib. These receptors came from a human donor with alopecia areata.

The rearrangement joins TRBV25-1 to TRBJ1-5, with D possibly matching TRBD1 (5 bases). The V and J ends lost 6 bases and 6 bases respectively, with 9 bases between them. The CDR3 contains 12 residues. Germline V lookup: CDR1 MGHDK, CDR2 SYGVNS. The CDR3 sequence: CASSQGGQPQHF. CDR3 DNA sequence: TGTGCCAGCAGCCAGGGCGGTCAGCCCCAGCATTTT.

V and J are TRBV13 and TRBJ1-1; 7 bases are shared with TRBD1. Germline V gene data show CDR1 as PRHDT and CDR2 as FYEKMQ (reference sequence). The CDR3 length is 13 residues. J was trimmed by 4 bases and V by 7 bases; bases with no gene match: 6. CDR3 DNA sequence: TGTGCCAGCAAGACAGGGTCGGGCACTGAAGCTTTCTTT. Protein product: CASKTGSGTEAFF.

The sample holds a few counts of this clone. The chain joins TRBV19 to TRBJ1-5; perhaps TRBD1 as D (6 bases). The germline gives CDR1 LNHDA, CDR2 SQIVND (reference sequence). There are 12 residues in the CDR3. Trimming left V 5 bases short and J 6 bases short, with 8 bases between. The CDR3 DNA reads as TGTGCCAGTAGTGCCAGGGGTCAGCCCCAGCATTTT. Amino acids: CASSARGQPQHF.

The rearrangement uses TRBV2 and TRBJ2-3; D call uncertain. The CDR3 contains 14 residues. V dropped 3 bases and J dropped 6 bases, with 13 bases sitting between them. Germline CDR1 and CDR2: SNHLY and FYNNEI. The CDR3 sequence: CASSEERLRDTQYF. The CDR3 bases are TGTGCCAGCAGTGAGGAGCGCCTGAGGGATACGCAGTATTTT. Together with reference TRBV2 and TRBJ2-3, the CDR3 gives the full variable domain: EPEVTQTPSHQVTQMGQEVILRCVPISNHLYFYWYRQILGQKVEFLVSFYNNEISEKSEIFDDQFSVERPDGSNFTLKIRSTKLEDSAMYFCASSEERLRDTQYFGPGTRLTVL.

The CDR3 DNA reads TGTGCCAGCAGCTCGACTAGCTTCGAGACCCAGTACTTC. Encoded protein: CASSSTSFETQYF. The J gene is TRBJ2-5, the V gene TRBV2, with 7 bases that match TRBD2. The CDR3 has 13 residues. Germline loops: CDR1 SNHLY, CDR2 FYNNEI. J was trimmed by 5 bases and V by 6 bases; bases with no gene match: 6.

This clone was seen more than once but under ten times. The genes are TRBV12-5 and TRBJ1-6, with D possibly matching TRBD1 (6 bases). This CDR3 spans 15 amino acids. Germline values: CDR1 LGHNT, CDR2 FRNRAP. Trimming shortened V by 5 bases and J by 7 bases, and 15 bases separated the two germline ends. The CDR3 bases are TGTGCTAGTGGTCCTCAGGGGAGGGGGAATTCACCCCTCCACTTT. It yields the protein CASGPQGRGNSPLHF.

V and J are TRBV5-1 and TRBJ2-5; the D gene is possibly TRBD1 (5 bases). The germline gives CDR1 SGHRS, CDR2 YFSETQ. V lost 2 bases and J 2 bases, leaving 16 bases between the germline ends. CDR3 size: 16 residues. CDR3 sequence: CASSFSQGGRQETQYF. The CDR3 region has the DNA TGCGCCAGCAGCTTTTCCCAGGGTGGCCGTCAAGAGACCCAGTACTTC.

The chain links TRBV29-1 to TRBJ1-4; 8 bases match TRBD1. There are 14 residues in the CDR3. Germline-derived CDR1 and CDR2 are SQVTM and ANQGSEA. V shed 2 bases, J shed 10 bases, and the junction held 9 bases outside the gene matches. For the CDR3, the DNA is TGCAGCGTTGAATCCGGACAGGGAAGAGGAAAACTGTTTTTT. Its protein is CSVESGQGRGKLFF.

This chain uses TRBV30 with TRBJ1-2; D remains ambiguous. Trimming removed 2 bases at V and 3 bases at J, with 10 bases between. The CDR3 consists of 13 residues. Germline CDR1 and CDR2: GTSNPN and SVGIG (reference sequence). The CDR3 loop reads CAWSSGLDYGYTF. The CDR3 DNA follows: TGTGCCTGGAGTTCTGGTTTGGACTATGGCTACACCTTC. Using reference TRBV30 and TRBJ1-2 for the parts outside the CDR3, the full variable domain is SQTIHQWPATLVQPVGSPLSLECTVEGTSNPNLYWYRQAAGRGLQLLFYSVGIGQISSEVPQNLSASRPQDRQFILSSKKLLLSDSGFYLCAWSSGLDYGYTFGSGTRLTVV.

This clone has a handful of counts. The chain joins TRBV29-1 to TRBJ1-2, with no clear D. CDR3 size: 11 residues. V was clipped by 1 base and J by 2 bases, with 2 bases between them. The germline gives CDR1 SQVTM, CDR2 ANQGSEA. The CDR3 here is CSVEANYGYTF. The CDR3 DNA sequence: TGCAGCGTTGAAGCAAACTATGGCTACACCTTC.

This clone was found a few times. The J gene is TRBJ1-6, the V gene TRBV4-2; no firm D call. Trimming left V 0 bases short and J 3 bases short, with 6 bases between. Germline loops: CDR1 LGHNA, CDR2 YNFKEQ. The CDR3 length is 15 residues. CDR3 region: CASSQDRNYNSPLHF. The CDR3 DNA reads TGTGCCAGCAGCCAAGATAGGAACTATAATTCACCCCTCCACTTT.

This rearrangement joins TRBV5-6 to TRBJ2-6; no clear D. Germline CDR1 is SGHDT and CDR2 is YYEEEE. V lost 0 bases to trimming and J lost 6 bases, with 4 bases between them. This CDR3 has 13 amino acids. CDR3: CASSLGQANVLTF. CDR3 nucleotide sequence: TGTGCCAGCAGCTTGGGGCAGGCCAACGTCCTGACTTTC.

The chain recombines TRBV25-1 with TRBJ2-1; D gene unclear. The CDR3 contains 12 residues. Germline-derived CDR1 and CDR2 are MGHDK and SYGVNS. The V end was cut by 7 bases, the J end by 8 bases, with 12 bases between. The CDR3 reads CASKFDQDEQFF. CDR3 DNA: TGTGCCAGCAAGTTTGACCAGGATGAGCAGTTCTTC. The variable domain in full, with the rest retrieved from reference TRBV25-1 and TRBJ2-1, is EADIYQTPRYLVIGTGKKITLECSQTMGHDKMYWYQQDPGMELHLIHYSYGVNSTEKGDLSSESTVSRIRTEHFPLTLESARPSHTSQYLCASKFDQDEQFFGPGTRLTVL.

The count of this clone is one. The chain recombines TRBV10-3 with TRBJ2-7; TRBD2 is a possible D gene (6 bases). Germline lookup yields CDR1 ENHRY and CDR2 SYGVKD. This CDR3 region has 14 residues. Trimming left V 0 bases short and J 1 base short, with 7 bases between. The CDR3 sequence: CAISESTRSYEQYF. The CDR3 region has the DNA TGTGCCATCAGTGAGTCGACTAGGTCCTACGAGCAGTACTTC.